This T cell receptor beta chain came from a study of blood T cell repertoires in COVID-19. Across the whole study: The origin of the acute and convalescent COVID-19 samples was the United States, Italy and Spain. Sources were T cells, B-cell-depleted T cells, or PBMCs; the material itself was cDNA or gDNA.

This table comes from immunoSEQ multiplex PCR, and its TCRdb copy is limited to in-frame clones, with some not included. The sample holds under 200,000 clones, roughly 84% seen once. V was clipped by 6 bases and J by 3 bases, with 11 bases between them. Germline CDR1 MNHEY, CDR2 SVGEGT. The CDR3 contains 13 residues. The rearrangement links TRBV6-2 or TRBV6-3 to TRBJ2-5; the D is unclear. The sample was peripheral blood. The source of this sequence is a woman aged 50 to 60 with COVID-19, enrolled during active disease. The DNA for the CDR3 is TGTGCCAGCAGCCTCCGTTTAGAAGAGACCCAGTACTTC. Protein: CASSLRLEETQYF.